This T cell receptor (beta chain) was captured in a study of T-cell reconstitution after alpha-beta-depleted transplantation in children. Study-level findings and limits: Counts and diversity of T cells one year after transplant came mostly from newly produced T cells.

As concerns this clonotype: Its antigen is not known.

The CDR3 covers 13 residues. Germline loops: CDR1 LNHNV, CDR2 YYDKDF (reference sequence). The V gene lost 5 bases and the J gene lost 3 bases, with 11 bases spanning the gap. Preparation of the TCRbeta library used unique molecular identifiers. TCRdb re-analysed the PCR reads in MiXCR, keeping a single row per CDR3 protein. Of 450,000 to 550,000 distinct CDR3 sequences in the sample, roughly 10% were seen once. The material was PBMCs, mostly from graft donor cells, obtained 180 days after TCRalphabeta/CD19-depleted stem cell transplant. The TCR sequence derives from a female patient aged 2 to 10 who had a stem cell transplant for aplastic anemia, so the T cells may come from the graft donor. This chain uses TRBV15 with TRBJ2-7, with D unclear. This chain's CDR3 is CATSPRKGYEQYV. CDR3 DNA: TGTGCCACCAGCCCTCGGAAGGGCTACGAGCAGTACGTC.